This T cell receptor beta chain was captured in a study of CD8 T cells in Susac syndrome. Across the whole study: At the time of blood draw, patients with Susac syndrome were therapy-naive, receiving corticosteroids, or receiving intravenous immunoglobulin alone.

Negative isolation was used for CD8+ and CD4+ T cells, and FACS enrichment was applied to TEMRA cells. With random hexamers, reverse transcription was performed on about 0.5 to 1 ug of RNA. MiXCR, applied by TCRdb to the immunoSEQ multiplex PCR reads, yields one record per CDR3 protein. Here the sample spans more than 200,000 distinct CDR3 sequences, 94% being singletons. Germline V gives CDR1 SGHDT, CDR2 YYEEEE. The V gene lost 6 bases and the J gene lost 2 bases, with 12 bases spanning the gap. The CDR3 has 13 residues. The V gene is TRBV5-6, the J gene TRBJ2-7; D is possibly TRBD1 (6 bases). The source is a human donor with Susac syndrome. The sample consisted of CD4+ T cells from PBMCs. The CDR3 sequence is CASNKGQTYEQYF. Written as DNA, the CDR3 is TGTGCCAGCAACAAAGGACAGACCTACGAGCAGTACTTC.